A single sample is the source of the 22 T cell receptor beta chains below, sequenced in a study of T cell responses to AZD1222 COVID-19 vaccine. Only in-frame clones appear in the TCRdb table, and some are missing; sequencing was by immunoSEQ multiplex PCR. The sample holds approximately 46,000 clones, 85% to 90% seen once. Sequencing used peripheral blood, obtained 28 days after the second AZD1222 dose. These receptors all stem from an adult who received the AZD1222 COVID-19 vaccine.

CDR3 in DNA: TGCGCCAGCAGCCAAGGTCAGGGGATAGGGGAGCAGTACTTC. It encodes CASSQGQGIGEQYF. The chain combines TRBV4-1 with TRBJ2-7, with D possibly TRBD1 on 6 matching bases. The V and J ends lost 1 base and 7 bases respectively, with 14 bases between them. The CDR3 totals 14 residues. Germline V gives CDR1 MGHRA, CDR2 YSYEKL.

The gene calls are TRBV5-6 and TRBJ2-1; D gene uncertain. The CDR3 spans 12 residues. Per the germline V gene, CDR1 is SGHDT and CDR2 is YYEEEE. The V gene lost 4 bases and the J gene lost 7 bases, with 9 bases spanning the gap. This chain's CDR3 is CASSLRWNEQFF. The CDR3 region has the DNA TGTGCCAGCAGCCTCCGGTGGAATGAGCAGTTCTTC.

V usage is TRBV5-1 and J usage is TRBJ2-1; D not certain. With 1 base removed from V and 8 bases from J, the gap between germline ends came to 7 bases. This CDR3 spans 12 amino acids. From germline, CDR1 is SGHRS and CDR2 YFSETQ. The CDR3, as DNA: TGCGCCAGCAGCTTGTTGGGCGATGAGCAGTTCTTC. Translating it yields CASSLLGDEQFF.

This chain connects TRBV6-5 to TRBJ2-7; D unresolved. The CDR3 runs 15 residues. Between the trimmed V and J ends, which lost 6 bases and 0 bases, there was a span of 15 bases. Looked up from germline, CDR1 is MNHEY and CDR2 is SVGAGI. CDR3 bases: TGTGCCAGCAGGGCCACCCAGGCCTCCTCCTACGAGCAGTACTTC. Protein sequence: CASRATQASSYEQYF.

This sequence joins TRBV28 and TRBJ1-5; D is ambiguous. V lost 2 bases and J lost 6, with 5 bases in between. CDR3 size: 12 residues. The germline V gene encodes CDR1 MDHEN and CDR2 SYDVKM. In DNA form, the CDR3 reads TGTGCCAGCAGTTTAAGGGTTCAGCCCCAGCATTTT. Its protein is CASSLRVQPQHF. Looking up the rest from reference TRBV28 and TRBJ1-5 gives the full variable domain: DVKVTQSSRYLVKRTGEKVFLECVQDMDHENMFWYRQDPGLGLRLIYFSYDVKMKEKGDIPEGYSVSREKKERFSLILESASTNQTSMYLCASSLRVQPQHFGDGTRLSIL.

The chain is built from TRBV4-1 and TRBJ1-6; D gene unclear. The germline gives CDR1 MGHRA, CDR2 YSYEKL. Trimming pared 2 bases from V and 9 bases from J, leaving 14 bases between. The CDR3 loop spans 15 amino acids. DNA for the CDR3: TGCGCCAGCAGCCAACGGGCCCCCAGTGGTTCACCCCTCCACTTT. This encodes CASSQRAPSGSPLHF.

The genes are TRBV5-4 and TRBJ2-1, with 12 bases matching TRBD2. V gave up 0 bases and J gave up 6 bases; unmatched junction bases: 1. The CDR3 is made up of 15 amino acids. In germline, CDR1 is SGHNT, CDR2 YYREEE (reference sequence). Here the CDR3 DNA reads TGTGCCAGCAGCTTGGCTAGCGGGAGGGCCAATGAGCAGTTCTTC. Protein sequence: CASSLASGRANEQFF.

The chain carries TRBV5-4 and TRBJ2-7, with TRBD2 matching over 8 bases. Germline V gene sequence: CDR1 SGHNT, CDR2 YYREEE (reference sequence). J lost 4 bases, V lost 0 bases, and 15 bases had no gene match. The CDR3 loop spans 18 amino acids. This CDR3 reads CASSLAPILAEKEYEQYF. CDR3 in DNA: TGTGCCAGCAGCTTGGCCCCCATACTAGCGGAAAAGGAGTACGAGCAGTACTTC. The full variable domain, with the rest looked up from reference TRBV5-4 and TRBJ2-7, is ETGVTQSPTHLIKTRGQQVTLRCSSQSGHNTVSWYQQALGQGPQFIFQYYREEENGRGNFPPRFSGLQFPNYSSELNVNALELDDSALYLCASSLAPILAEKEYEQYFGPGTRLTVT.

J is TRBJ1-4 and V is TRBV7-9; D unresolved. In germline, CDR1 is SEHNR, CDR2 FQNEAQ (reference sequence). This CDR3 has 14 residues. V lost 5 bases, J lost 3 bases, and 10 bases lay in between. The CDR3 bases are TGTGCCAGCAGCAGACACCTCTCTAATGAAAAACTGTTTTTT. This gives the protein CASSRHLSNEKLFF.

The chain couples TRBV7-2 to TRBJ2-5; 8 positions agree with TRBD2. The CDR3 runs to 18 residues. Per germline, CDR1 SGHTA and CDR2 FQGNSA. The V segment lost 5 bases and the J segment 5 bases; nucleotides outside the gene matches: 19. CDR3 region: CASSPGVTAGGERETQYF. The CDR3 nucleotides are TGTGCCAGCAGCCCCGGTGTAACGGCGGGAGGTGAAAGGGAGACCCAGTACTTC.

CDR3 sequence (DNA): TGTGCCAGCAGCGTAGAAGCAGACCGCTATGGCTACACCTTC. Encoded protein: CASSVEADRYGYTF. This rearrangement joins TRBV9 to TRBJ1-2; D not resolved. V lost 0 bases and J 4 bases, leaving 10 bases between the germline ends. CDR3 length equals 14 residues. Germline V CDR1 and CDR2: SGDLS, YYNGEE. Filled out from reference TRBV9 and TRBJ1-2, the complete variable domain reads DSGVTQTPKHLITATGQRVTLRCSPRSGDLSVYWYQQSLDQGLQFLIQYYNGEERAKGNILERFSAQQFPDLHSELNLSSLELGDSALYFCASSVEADRYGYTFGSGTRLTVV.

This clone has a single count. As DNA, the CDR3 is TGTGCCAGCTCACGGGAGGGTCAGGGGGCGACCGAGCAGTACTTC. Translation: CASSREGQGATEQYF. V and J are TRBV18 and TRBJ2-7, with D possibly being TRBD1 (8 bases). Trimming took 4 bases from V and 6 from J, leaving 19 bases between them. CDR1 and CDR2 (germline): KGHSH, LQKENI. The CDR3 contains 15 residues.

The chain links TRBV9 to TRBJ1-1, with D unresolved. The CDR3 spans 13 residues. Trimming shortened V by 3 bases and J by 4 bases, and 10 bases separated the two germline ends. CDR1 SGDLS and CDR2 YYNGEE come from the germline V gene. The CDR3: CASSERGGTEAFF. DNA of the CDR3: TGTGCCAGCAGCGAACGGGGAGGCACTGAAGCTTTCTTT.

This rearrangement joins TRBV3-1 (or the pseudogene TRBV3-2) to TRBJ2-7; TRBD2 matches at 10 bases. V was clipped by 6 bases and J by 1 base; unmatched bases: 3. Germline V lookup: CDR1 LGHDT, CDR2 YNNKEL (reference sequence). The CDR3 consists of 14 residues. CDR3: CASRASGRSYEQYF. CDR3 in DNA: TGTGCCAGCAGGGCTAGCGGGAGATCCTACGAGCAGTACTTC.

The chain carries TRBV27 and TRBJ2-3; no clear D gene. V was pared by 2 bases and J by 0 bases, with 12 bases between. The CDR3 is made up of 16 amino acids. CDR1 and CDR2 from the germline V gene are MNHEY and SMNVEV (reference sequence). The CDR3 DNA reads TGTGCCAGCAGTTTAGAGGCGATATCTAGCACAGATACGCAGTATTTT. It specifies CASSLEAISSTDTQYF.

This rearrangement joins TRBV7-9 to TRBJ2-2, with 7 bases that match TRBD2. Germline lookup yields CDR1 SEHNR and CDR2 FQNEAQ (reference sequence). CDR3 length: 15 residues. J gave up 3 bases and V 4 bases, and 5 bases lay outside the gene matches. CDR3 sequence (DNA): TGTGCCAGCAGCTCGACTAGCTGGTACACCGGGGAGCTGTTTTTT. Encoded protein: CASSSTSWYTGELFF.

The table lists this clone with a few counts. This chain connects TRBV19 to TRBJ1-6; 9 bases are shared with TRBD1. CDR3 length: 14 amino acids. Germline CDR1 and CDR2: LNHDA and SQIVND (reference sequence). V lost 5 bases to trimming and J lost 9 bases; unmatched junction nucleotides: 5. Written as DNA, the CDR3 is TGTGCCAGTAGTCAGACAGGGGGTGCTTCACCCCTCCACTTT. Translated: CASSQTGGASPLHF. Full variable domain (outside the CDR3, taken from reference TRBV19 and TRBJ1-6): DGGITQSPKYLFRKEGQNVTLSCEQNLNHDAMYWYRQDPGQGLRLIYYSQIVNDFQKGDIAEGYSVSREKKESFPLTVTSAQKNPTAFYLCASSQTGGASPLHFGNGTRLTVT.

The chain joins TRBV20-1 to TRBJ1-2; no firm D call. This CDR3 has 15 residues. The germline CDR1 and CDR2 sequences are DFQATT and SNEGSKA (reference sequence). V gave up 3 bases and J gave up 2 bases, with 16 bases separating them. The CDR3 reads CSASTPKNLNYGYTF. The CDR3 nucleotides read TGCAGTGCTAGTACCCCCAAGAATTTAAACTATGGCTACACCTTC.

This chain's CDR3 is CASRYRGSSPLHF. In DNA, the CDR3 is TGTGCCAGCCGTTACAGGGGGTCTTCACCCCTCCACTTT. This chain connects TRBV19 to TRBJ1-6; 8 bases map to TRBD1. This CDR3 has 13 residues. Germline CDR1 LNHDA, CDR2 SQIVND (reference sequence). Trimming cost V 9 bases and J 9 bases; bases outside gene matches: 7.

The rearrangement links TRBV27 to TRBJ1-5, with TRBD1 matching over 7 bases. Germline CDR1 reads MNHEY; CDR2 reads SMNVEV (reference sequence). V trimming: 8 bases; J trimming: 2 bases; junction bases outside the gene matches: 9. The CDR3 loop spans 15 amino acids. The CDR3 region is CASARDSYGNQPQHF. The CDR3 region has the DNA TGTGCCAGCGCCCGGGACAGTTACGGCAATCAGCCCCAGCATTTT.

This rearrangement joins TRBV6-5 to TRBJ2-7, with D unresolved. This CDR3 has 15 residues. Germline CDR1 reads MNHEY; CDR2 reads SVGAGI. The V and J ends lost 5 bases and 5 bases respectively, with 19 bases between them. CDR3 loop: CASSPRSPPYHEQYF. The CDR3 DNA reads TGTGCCAGCAGTCCCAGGTCGCCTCCTTACCACGAGCAGTACTTC.

The chain has TRBV2 and TRBJ2-1; no clear D. Trimming removed 3 bases at V and 4 bases at J, with 7 bases between. The CDR3 extends over 13 amino acids. Germline-derived CDR1 and CDR2 are SNHLY and FYNNEI. The CDR3 region is CASSDSRYNEQFF. In DNA form, the CDR3 reads TGTGCCAGCAGTGATAGCAGATACAATGAGCAGTTCTTC. The full variable domain, rest sourced from reference TRBV2 and TRBJ2-1, is EPEVTQTPSHQVTQMGQEVILRCVPISNHLYFYWYRQILGQKVEFLVSFYNNEISEKSEIFDDQFSVERPDGSNFTLKIRSTKLEDSAMYFCASSDSRYNEQFFGPGTRLTVL.